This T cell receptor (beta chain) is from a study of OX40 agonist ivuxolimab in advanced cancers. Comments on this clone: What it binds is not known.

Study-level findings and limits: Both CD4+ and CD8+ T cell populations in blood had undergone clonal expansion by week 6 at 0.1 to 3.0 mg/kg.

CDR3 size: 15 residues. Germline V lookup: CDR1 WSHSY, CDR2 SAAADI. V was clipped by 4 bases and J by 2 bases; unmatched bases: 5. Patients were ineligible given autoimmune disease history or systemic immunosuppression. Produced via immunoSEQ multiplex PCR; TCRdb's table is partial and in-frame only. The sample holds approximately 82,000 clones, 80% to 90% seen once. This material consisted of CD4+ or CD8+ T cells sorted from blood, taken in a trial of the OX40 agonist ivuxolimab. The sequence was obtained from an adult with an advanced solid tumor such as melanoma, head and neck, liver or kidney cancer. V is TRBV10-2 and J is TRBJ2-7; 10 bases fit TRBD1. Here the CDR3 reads CASSGSGTGAYEQYF. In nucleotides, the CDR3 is TGCGCCAGCAGTGGGTCCGGGACAGGGGCCTACGAGCAGTACTTC.